The clone carrying this T cell receptor (beta chain) has just a few counts. No antigen is known for it. Germline CDR1 reads GTSNPN; CDR2 reads SVGIG (reference sequence). The CDR3 is made up of 11 amino acids. The V and J ends lost 1 base and 7 bases respectively, with 7 bases between them. With 60 Vbeta and 13 Jbeta primers, the PCR was carried out. The protocol was immunoSEQ multiplex PCR, while the TCRdb copy is restricted to in-frame clones and leaves out a portion. The sample holds roughly 140,000 clones, roughly 79% seen once. This sample is part of a study of cytomegalovirus exposure and HLA in healthy donors. Study outcomes and limitations: A highly shared variant cluster was judged a likely technical artifact.

The clonotype comes from a male donor in good health and CMV-seronegative. The chain employs TRBV30 and TRBJ1-1; the D is unclear. Sequences were obtained from PBMCs. The DNA for the CDR3 is TGTGCCTGGAGTGAGTCAGTTGAAGCTTTCTTT. This encodes CAWSESVEAFF.